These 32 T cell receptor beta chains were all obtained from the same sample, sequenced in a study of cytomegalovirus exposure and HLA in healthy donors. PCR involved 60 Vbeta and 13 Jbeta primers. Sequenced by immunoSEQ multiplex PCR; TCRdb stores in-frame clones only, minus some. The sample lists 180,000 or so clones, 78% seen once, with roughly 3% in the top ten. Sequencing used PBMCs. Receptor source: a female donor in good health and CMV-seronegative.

Here the CDR3 reads CASSSPQTGGAAYEQYF. CDR3 coding DNA: TGTGCCAGCAGTTCCCCTCAGACAGGCGGAGCCGCCTACGAGCAGTACTTC. The chain couples TRBV27 to TRBJ2-7, with a tentative D call TRBD1 (6 bases). There are 17 residues in the CDR3. In germline, CDR1 is MNHEY, CDR2 SMNVEV (reference sequence). Trimming left V 4 bases short and J 2 bases short, with 21 bases between.

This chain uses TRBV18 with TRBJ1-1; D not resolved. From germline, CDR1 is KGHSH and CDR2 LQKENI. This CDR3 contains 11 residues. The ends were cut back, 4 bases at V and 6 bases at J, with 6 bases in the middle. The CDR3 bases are TGTGCCAGCTCACTCGACTCTGAAGCTTTCTTT. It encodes CASSLDSEAFF.

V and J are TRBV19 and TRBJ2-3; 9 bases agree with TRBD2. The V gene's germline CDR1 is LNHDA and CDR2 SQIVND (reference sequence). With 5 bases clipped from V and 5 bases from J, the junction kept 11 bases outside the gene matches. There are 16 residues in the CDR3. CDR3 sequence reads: CASSPWSSGRKDTQYF. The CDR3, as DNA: TGTGCCAGTAGTCCCTGGAGTAGCGGGAGAAAAGATACGCAGTATTTT.

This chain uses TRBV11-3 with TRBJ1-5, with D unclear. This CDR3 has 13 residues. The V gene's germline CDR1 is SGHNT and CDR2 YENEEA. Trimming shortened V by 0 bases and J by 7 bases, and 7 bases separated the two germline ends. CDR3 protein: CASSLDAGQPQHF. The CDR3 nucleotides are TGTGCCAGCAGCTTAGACGCGGGCCAGCCCCAGCATTTT. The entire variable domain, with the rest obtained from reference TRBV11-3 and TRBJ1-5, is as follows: EAGVVQSPRYKIIEKKQPVAFWCNPISGHNTLYWYLQNLGQGPELLIRYENEEAVDDSQLPKDRFSAERLKGVDSTLKIQPAELGDSAVYLCASSLDAGQPQHFGDGTRLSIL.

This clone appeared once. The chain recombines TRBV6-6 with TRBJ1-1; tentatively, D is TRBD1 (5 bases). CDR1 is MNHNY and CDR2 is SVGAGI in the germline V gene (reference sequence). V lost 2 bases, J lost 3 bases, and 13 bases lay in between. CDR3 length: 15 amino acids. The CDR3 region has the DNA TGTGCCAGCAGTTACCCTCCCGGGGGGGACACTGAAGCTTTCTTT. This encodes CASSYPPGGDTEAFF.

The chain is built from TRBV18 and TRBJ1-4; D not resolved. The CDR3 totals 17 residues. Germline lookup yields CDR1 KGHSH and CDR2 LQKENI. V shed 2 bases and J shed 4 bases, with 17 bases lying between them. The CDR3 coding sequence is TGTGCCAGCTCACCATCGGTGATGGCGGTTAATAATGAAAAACTGTTTTTT. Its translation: CASSPSVMAVNNEKLFF.

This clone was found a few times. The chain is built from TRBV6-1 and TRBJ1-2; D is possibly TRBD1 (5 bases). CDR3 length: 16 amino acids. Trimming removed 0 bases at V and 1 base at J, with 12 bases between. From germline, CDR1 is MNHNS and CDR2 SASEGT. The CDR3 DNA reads TGTGCCAGCAGTGAAGCGGCGACAGCCTTTAACTATGGCTACACCTTC. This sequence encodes CASSEAATAFNYGYTF.

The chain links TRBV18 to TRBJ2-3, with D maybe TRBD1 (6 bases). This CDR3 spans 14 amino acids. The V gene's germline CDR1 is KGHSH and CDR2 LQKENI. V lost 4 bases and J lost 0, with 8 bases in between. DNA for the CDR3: TGTGCCAGCTCACGGGGACAAAGCACAGATACGCAGTATTTT. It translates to CASSRGQSTDTQYF.

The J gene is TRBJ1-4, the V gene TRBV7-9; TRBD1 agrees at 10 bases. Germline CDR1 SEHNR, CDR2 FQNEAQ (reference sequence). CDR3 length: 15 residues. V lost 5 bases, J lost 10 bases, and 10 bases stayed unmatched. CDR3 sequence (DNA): TGTGCCAGCAGCAGAGAGGGACAGGGGTCGGTAAAACTGTTTTTT. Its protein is CASSREGQGSVKLFF.

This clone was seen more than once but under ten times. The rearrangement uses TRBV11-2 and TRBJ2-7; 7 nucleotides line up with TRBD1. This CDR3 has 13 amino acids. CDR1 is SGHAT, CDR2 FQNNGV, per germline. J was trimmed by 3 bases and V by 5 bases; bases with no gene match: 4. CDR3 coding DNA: TGTGCCAGCAGCCGGGGACAGAACTACGAGCAGTACTTC. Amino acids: CASSRGQNYEQYF.

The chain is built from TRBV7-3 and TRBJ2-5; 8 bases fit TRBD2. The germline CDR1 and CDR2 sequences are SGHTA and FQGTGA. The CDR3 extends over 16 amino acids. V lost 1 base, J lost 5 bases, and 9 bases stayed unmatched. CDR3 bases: TGTGCCAGCAGCTTAAGTTCAGCGGGGGCTCGTGAGACCCAGTACTTC. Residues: CASSLSSAGARETQYF. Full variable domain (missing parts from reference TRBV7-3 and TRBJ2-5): GAGVSQTPSNKVTEKGKYVELRCDPISGHTALYWYRQSLGQGPEFLIYFQGTGAADDSGLPNDRFFAVRPEGSVSTLKIQRTERGDSAVYLCASSLSSAGARETQYFGPGTRLLVL.

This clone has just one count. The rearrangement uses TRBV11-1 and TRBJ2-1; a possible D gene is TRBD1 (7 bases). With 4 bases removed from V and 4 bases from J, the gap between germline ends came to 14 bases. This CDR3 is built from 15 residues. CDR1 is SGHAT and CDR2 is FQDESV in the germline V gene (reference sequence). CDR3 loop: CASSSRDSLYNEQFF. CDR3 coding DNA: TGTGCCAGCAGCTCGCGGGACAGTCTATACAATGAGCAGTTCTTC. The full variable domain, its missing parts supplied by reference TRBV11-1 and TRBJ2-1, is EAEVAQSPRYKITEKSQAVAFWCDPISGHATLYWYRQILGQGPELLVQFQDESVVDDSQLPKDRFSAERLKGVDSTLKIQPAELGDSAMYLCASSSRDSLYNEQFFGPGTRLTVL.

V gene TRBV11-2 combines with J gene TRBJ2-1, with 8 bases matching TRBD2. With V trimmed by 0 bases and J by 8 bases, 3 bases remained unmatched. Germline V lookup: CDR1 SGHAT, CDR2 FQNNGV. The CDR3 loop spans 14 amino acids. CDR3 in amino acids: CASSLERGGYEQFF. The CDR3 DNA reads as TGTGCCAGCAGCTTAGAACGGGGGGGATATGAGCAGTTCTTC.

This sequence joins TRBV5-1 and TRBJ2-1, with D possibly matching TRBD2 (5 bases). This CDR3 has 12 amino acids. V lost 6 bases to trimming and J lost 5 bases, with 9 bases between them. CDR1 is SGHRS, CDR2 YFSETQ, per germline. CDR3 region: CASKEADNEQFF. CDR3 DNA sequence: TGCGCCAGCAAGGAAGCGGACAATGAGCAGTTCTTC.

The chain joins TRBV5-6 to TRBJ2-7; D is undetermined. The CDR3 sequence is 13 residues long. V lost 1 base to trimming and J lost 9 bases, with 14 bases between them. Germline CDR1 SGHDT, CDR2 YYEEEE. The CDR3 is CASSLPSQGVQYF. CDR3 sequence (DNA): TGTGCCAGCAGCTTGCCATCTCAAGGAGTGCAGTACTTC.

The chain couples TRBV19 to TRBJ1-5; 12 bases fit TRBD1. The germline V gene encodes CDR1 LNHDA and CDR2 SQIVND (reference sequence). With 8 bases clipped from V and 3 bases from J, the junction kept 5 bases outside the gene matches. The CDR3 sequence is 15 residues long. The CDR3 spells CASRGTGGYNQPQHF. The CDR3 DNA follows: TGTGCCAGTCGAGGGACAGGGGGCTACAATCAGCCCCAGCATTTT.

The chain's CDR3 is CASSLGGLLYQETQYF. In DNA, the CDR3 is TGTGCCAGCAGCTTAGGAGGCTTATTGTACCAAGAGACCCAGTACTTC. The chain joins TRBV7-2 to TRBJ2-5; D not certain. Germline values: CDR1 SGHTA, CDR2 FQGNSA. This CDR3 is built from 16 residues. The V and J ends lost 1 base and 0 bases respectively, with 12 bases between them.

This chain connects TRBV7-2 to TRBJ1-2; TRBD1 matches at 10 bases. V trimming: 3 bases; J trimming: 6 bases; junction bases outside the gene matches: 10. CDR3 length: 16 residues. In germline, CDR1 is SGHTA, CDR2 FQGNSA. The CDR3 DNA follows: TGTGCCAGCAGCTTCCAGGTCGGACAGGGGGACGATGGCTACACCTTC. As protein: CASSFQVGQGDDGYTF.

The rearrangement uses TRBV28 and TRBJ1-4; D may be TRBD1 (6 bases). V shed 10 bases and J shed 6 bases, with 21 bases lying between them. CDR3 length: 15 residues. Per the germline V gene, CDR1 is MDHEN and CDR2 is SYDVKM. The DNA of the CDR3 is TGTGCCACTCGGGGAGGGGGAGTGGCGGATGAAAAACTGTTTTTT. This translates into CATRGGGVADEKLFF.

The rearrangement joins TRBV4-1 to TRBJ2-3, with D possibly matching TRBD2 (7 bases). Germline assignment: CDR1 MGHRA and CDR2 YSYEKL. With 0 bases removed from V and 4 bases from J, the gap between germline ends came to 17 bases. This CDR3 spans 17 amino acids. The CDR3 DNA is TGCGCCAGCAGCCAAGACCGTGAGGGGGGAGGGTCAGATACGCAGTATTTT. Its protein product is CASSQDREGGGSDTQYF.

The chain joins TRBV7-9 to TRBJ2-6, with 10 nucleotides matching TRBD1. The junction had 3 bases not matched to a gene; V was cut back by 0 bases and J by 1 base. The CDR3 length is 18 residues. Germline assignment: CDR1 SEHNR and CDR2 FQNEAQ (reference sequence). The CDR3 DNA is TGTGCCAGCAGCTTAGCGTGGGGACAGGGGTCTGGGGCCAACGTCCTGACTTTC. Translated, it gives CASSLAWGQGSGANVLTF.

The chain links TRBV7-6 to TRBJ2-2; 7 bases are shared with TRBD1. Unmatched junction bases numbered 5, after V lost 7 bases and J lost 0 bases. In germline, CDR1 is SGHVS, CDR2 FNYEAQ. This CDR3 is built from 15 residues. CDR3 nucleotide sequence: TGTGCCAGCACCATAGGGACAGCGAACACCGGGGAGCTGTTTTTT. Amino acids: CASTIGTANTGELFF.

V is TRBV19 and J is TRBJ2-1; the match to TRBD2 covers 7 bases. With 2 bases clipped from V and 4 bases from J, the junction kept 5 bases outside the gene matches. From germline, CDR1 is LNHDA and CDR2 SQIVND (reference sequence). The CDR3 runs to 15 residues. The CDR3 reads CASSISLATYNEQFF. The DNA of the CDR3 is TGTGCCAGTAGTATATCACTAGCGACTTACAATGAGCAGTTCTTC.

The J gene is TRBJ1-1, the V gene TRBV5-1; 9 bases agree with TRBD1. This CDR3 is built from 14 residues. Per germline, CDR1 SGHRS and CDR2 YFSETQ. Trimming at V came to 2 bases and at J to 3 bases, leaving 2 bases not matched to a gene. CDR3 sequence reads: CASSFDRGYTEAFF. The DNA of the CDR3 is TGCGCCAGCAGCTTCGACAGGGGGTACACTGAAGCTTTCTTT.

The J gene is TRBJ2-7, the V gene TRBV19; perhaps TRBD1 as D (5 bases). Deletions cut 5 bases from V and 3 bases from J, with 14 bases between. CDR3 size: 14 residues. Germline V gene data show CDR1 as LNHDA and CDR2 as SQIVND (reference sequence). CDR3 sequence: CASSQQVLDYEQYF. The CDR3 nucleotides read TGTGCCAGTAGTCAACAGGTTCTCGACTACGAGCAGTACTTC.

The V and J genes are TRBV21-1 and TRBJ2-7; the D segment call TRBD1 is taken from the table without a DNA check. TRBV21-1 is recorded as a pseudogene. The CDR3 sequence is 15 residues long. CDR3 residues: CASSRDGTPGHEQYF. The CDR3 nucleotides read TGTGCCAGCAGCAGAGACGGGACACCTGGCCACGAGCAGTACTTC.

The CDR3 coding sequence is TGTGCCAGCAGTGAAGCGCAGGGGAACACCGGGGAGCTGTTTTTT. Its translation is CASSEAQGNTGELFF. The rearrangement links TRBV6-1 to TRBJ2-2; the D gene is possibly TRBD1 (5 bases). This CDR3 has 15 residues. Germline V gene lookup returns CDR1 MNHNS and CDR2 SASEGT. With 0 bases removed from V and 1 base from J, the gap between germline ends came to 6 bases.

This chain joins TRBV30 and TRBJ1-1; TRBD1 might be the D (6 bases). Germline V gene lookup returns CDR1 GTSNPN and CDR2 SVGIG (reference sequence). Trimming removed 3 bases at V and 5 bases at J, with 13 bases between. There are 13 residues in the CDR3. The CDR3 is CAWSVQGMTEAFF. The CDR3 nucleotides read TGTGCCTGGAGCGTACAGGGAATGACTGAAGCTTTCTTT.

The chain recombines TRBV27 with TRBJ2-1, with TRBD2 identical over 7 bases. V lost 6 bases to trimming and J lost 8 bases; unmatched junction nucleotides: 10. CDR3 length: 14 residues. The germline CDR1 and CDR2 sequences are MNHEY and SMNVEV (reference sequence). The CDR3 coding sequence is TGTGCCAGCAGAGGACTAGTTGGGAGGGATGAGCAGTTCTTC. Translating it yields CASRGLVGRDEQFF.

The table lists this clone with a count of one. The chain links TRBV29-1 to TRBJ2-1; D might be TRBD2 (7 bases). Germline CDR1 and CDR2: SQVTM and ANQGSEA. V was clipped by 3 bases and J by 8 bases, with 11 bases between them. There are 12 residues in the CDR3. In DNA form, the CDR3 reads TGCAGCGTTGATGGCGGGGGCTATGAGCAGTTCTTC. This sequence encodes CSVDGGGYEQFF.

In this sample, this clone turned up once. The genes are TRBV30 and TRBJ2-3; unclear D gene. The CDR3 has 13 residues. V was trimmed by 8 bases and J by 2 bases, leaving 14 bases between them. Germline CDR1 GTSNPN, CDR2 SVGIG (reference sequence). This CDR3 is CAGQRLYTDTQYF. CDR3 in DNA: TGTGCCGGCCAGAGGTTATACACAGATACGCAGTATTTT.

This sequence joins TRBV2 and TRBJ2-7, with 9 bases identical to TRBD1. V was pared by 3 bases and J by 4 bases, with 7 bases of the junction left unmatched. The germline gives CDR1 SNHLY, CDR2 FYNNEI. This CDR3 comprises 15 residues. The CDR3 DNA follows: TGTGCCAGCAGTGATAAGGACAGGGGCCGTTACGAGCAGTACTTC. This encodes CASSDKDRGRYEQYF.